The present TCR beta chain was sequenced within a study of T cell changes during pregnancy in multiple sclerosis. Libraries were prepared by immunoSEQ multiplex PCR; TCRdb keeps only in-frame clonotypes and omits some of them. This table has 48,000 or so clones, around 94% appearing once. Germline CDR1 SGHRS, CDR2 YFSETQ. V dropped 3 bases and J dropped 6 bases, with 13 bases sitting between them. CDR3 length: 13 residues. This clone was seen once. V usage is TRBV5-1 and J usage is TRBJ2-7; perhaps TRBD1 as D (5 bases). This specimen was CD4+ T cells from peripheral blood mononuclear cells, taken in the first trimester of pregnancy. The source of this sequence is a female donor with multiple sclerosis, enrolled in a pregnancy study. CDR3 sequence reads: CASSWTRAAEQYF. CDR3 in DNA: TGCGCCAGCAGCTGGACCAGGGCCGCCGAGCAGTACTTC.